This T cell receptor (beta chain) was captured in a study of quantifying T cell responses using KT2 cells. Turning to the study itself: RNA was reverse transcribed with TCR alpha and beta constant-region primers. Overall study findings and caveats: Input KT2 cell number predicted KT2 alpha and beta sequence counts linearly over several orders of magnitude.

The sample is PBMC spiked with counted cells of clone KT2. KT2 cells were mixed with fixed PBMC numbers at varying ratios. In the case of this clonotype: Its antigen is currently unknown.

The cDNA 3' end received a ligated oligonucleotide with a UMI. An equimolar mix of RC1.1 and RC1.2 primed the beta chain across TRBC1 and TRBC2. Each CDR3 protein is one row after TCRdb ran MiXCR on the UMI-ligation and nested PCR reads. The sample comprises 42,000 or so distinct CDR3 sequences, about a sixth of which are singletons, and approximately 45% rests with the top ten. The germline V gene encodes CDR1 MNHNS and CDR2 SASEGT. The CDR3 sequence is 11 residues long. Trimming cost V 8 bases and J 7 bases, with 10 bases left between them. This TCR was recovered from a human donor. Sequenced material: PBMCs spiked with cells of the T cell clone KT2. The V and J genes are TRBV6-1 and TRBJ2-3; no definite D call. As DNA, the CDR3 is TGTGCCAGCCTCGCGGTAAATACGCAGTATTTT. This sequence encodes CASLAVNTQYF.